This TCR beta chain was sequenced for a study of T cells in Graves' hyperthyroidism and ophthalmopathy. Pregnant or lactating patients were excluded, as were those with uncontrolled infection or other autoimmune disease. Each diagnosis was grounded in clinical symptoms, serum thyroxine and TRAb, thyroid ultrasound, and orbital computed tomography. What was amplified from RNA transcripts were TCR beta CDR3 regions. HTBI primers were the set used in a first-round RT-PCR of the TCR CDR3. TCRdb passed the multiplex PCR reads through MiXCR, listing each CDR3 protein once. The sample shows hundreds of thousands of distinct CDR3 sequences, about 18% of them seen only once. Whole-study results and caveats: Most clonotypes that expanded in the thyroid above 0.001 also showed up in blood.

This clonotype was seen at least ten times. The antigen is not known. Germline-derived CDR1 and CDR2 are MNHEY and SMNVEV (reference sequence). Trimming left V 5 bases short and J 2 bases short, with 6 bases between. This CDR3 contains 13 residues. The specimen was blood. This chain links TRBV27 with TRBJ2-2; D gene uncertain. This receptor was taken from a woman aged 55-69 years with Graves' ophthalmopathy. The CDR3, as DNA: TGTGCCAGCAGTCACAGAAACACCGGGGAGCTGTTTTTT. Protein product: CASSHRNTGELFF.